This TCR beta chain stems from a study of blood T cell repertoires in COVID-19. On the study more broadly: Whether acute or convalescent, the COVID-19 samples came from the United States, Italy and Spain. Sources were T cells, B-cell-depleted T cells, or PBMCs; the material itself was cDNA or gDNA.

As handled by the study authors: Reference gene primer amplification yielded estimated nucleated cell counts. Sequenced by immunoSEQ multiplex PCR; TCRdb stores in-frame clones only, minus some. V and J calls and clone size are given by that table; D and trimming were obtained from the DNA. The sample yields 250,000 to 350,000 clones, roughly 91% seen once. The CDR3 covers 12 residues. From germline, CDR1 is SGHNT and CDR2 YYREEE (reference sequence). The ends were cut back, 1 base at V and 1 base at J, with 2 bases in the middle. This receptor was obtained from a man under 40 with acute or convalescent COVID-19. The V gene is TRBV5-4, the J gene TRBJ1-1; D gene ambiguous. Sequencing input: peripheral blood. As DNA, the CDR3 is TGTGCCAGCAGCTTGCGGAACACTGAAGCTTTCTTT. It encodes CASSLRNTEAFF.